The sequence of this T cell receptor beta chain was determined in a study of T cell repertoires in cytomegalovirus infection. In the study overall: It can be stated that public TCR beta signatures indicated CMV infection as well as a matching HLA type.

In germline, CDR1 is LNHDA, CDR2 SQIVND (reference sequence). With V trimmed by 6 bases and J by 7 bases, 5 bases remained unmatched. The CDR3 totals 14 residues. Findings of the study overall: Dominant in the ex vivo response were TCR beta clonotypes restricted by HLA-C and specific for CMV.

For this clonotype: Its antigen is unknown.

TCRdb itself ran the reads through MiXCR, one entry per CDR3 protein. The sample holds about 320,000 distinct CDR3 sequences, more than 8% seen once. This clonotype originated in a human donor in good health (CMV status not recorded). Some clones in this sample may be carry-over from other donors' samples. The V call is TRBV19, the J call TRBJ1-5, with 11 bases aligning to TRBD1. Sequencing was done on a sample of PBMCs. The CDR3 DNA sequence: TGTGCCAGTAGGGACAGGGGGCGAGGGCAGCCCCAGCATTTT. Amino acids: CASRDRGRGQPQHF.